This T cell receptor (beta chain) was recorded in a study of CXCR3-negative and CXCR3-positive naive CD8 T cells. On the study more broadly: Some 150 million TRB reads were obtained overall (about 1.5 +/- 0.3 million per library).

The libraries of TRB cDNA were prepared using 5' RACE with UMI labels. Using the 5' RACE reads, TCRdb records one entry per CDR3 protein without DNA. In total, the table holds roughly 6,800 distinct CDR3 sequences. Findings and caveats of the study: Researchers report that CXCR3-positive naive cells carry more hydrophobic TRB CDR3s than CXCR3-negative naive cells.

Concerning this clonotype: Its antigen is unknown.

Germline assignment: CDR1 MGHDK and CDR2 SYGVNS. The CDR3 is made up of 15 amino acids. The rearrangement links TRBV25-1 to TRBJ2-1. This receptor was obtained from a human donor in good health. Some clones in this sample may be carry-over from other donors' samples. Sequencing was done on a sample of naive CXCR3+ CD8+ T cells from blood. Subset denoted: CD45RO-CCR7+CD27+CD95- naive CD8+ T cells expressing CXCR3 (TNR3+). The CDR3 region is CASSLGLSSYNEQFF.